This T cell receptor (beta chain) was profiled in a study of HIV-infected patients and healthy controls. This CDR3 has 15 residues. Germline CDR1 DFQATT, CDR2 SNEGSKA (reference sequence). V lost 3 bases and J lost 0; bases outside the gene matches: 6. Alpha and beta constant-region primers primed reverse transcription of 400 to 650 ng RNA. Separate chain-specific third strand synthesis with multiplexing indices produced the alpha and beta libraries. TCRdb analysed the 5' RACE reads with MiXCR anew, one entry per CDR3 protein. The sample includes over 7,500 distinct CDR3 sequences, 5% to 6.5% of them seen just once. Whole blood was used without fractionation, so all unsorted peripheral T cells were included. By proportion, this clonotype is medium-sized.

The rearrangement joins TRBV20-1 to TRBJ2-5; 8 bases align to TRBD2. The TCR originated in an adult with HIV infection. The sample here was blood, taken before antiretroviral therapy. Written as DNA, the CDR3 is TGCAGTGCTAGTCCCGGTAGCGGGGACCAAGAGACCCAGTACTTC. Translating gives CSASPGSGDQETQYF.